The 14 T cell receptor beta chains below were found in one sample sequenced in a study of blood T cell repertoires in COVID-19. The assay was immunoSEQ multiplex PCR, and TCRdb's table has in-frame clones only and misses some. The sample includes under 250,000 clones, around 80% of them seen just once. Material: peripheral blood. Receptors were obtained from a woman in her 70s with acute or convalescent COVID-19.

The chain combines TRBV18 with TRBJ2-1; 16 bases align to TRBD2. CDR1 and CDR2 (germline): KGHSH, LQKENI. This CDR3 spans 15 amino acids. Trimming cost V 3 bases and J 9 bases; bases outside gene matches: 2. CDR3 sequence reads: CASSPGTSGGAEQFF. CDR3 sequence (DNA): TGTGCCAGCTCACCGGGGACTAGCGGGGGGGCTGAGCAGTTCTTC.

This clone has more than one count but fewer than ten. This chain links TRBV4-1 with TRBJ1-4; D might be TRBD1 (5 bases). V lost 0 bases to trimming and J lost 0 bases, with 17 bases between them. The CDR3 loop spans 19 amino acids. Germline V gives CDR1 MGHRA, CDR2 YSYEKL. CDR3 sequence (DNA): TGCGCCAGCAGCCAAGATTCACAGGTGAATTCTGCAACTAATGAAAAACTGTTTTTT. It yields the protein CASSQDSQVNSATNEKLFF.

The chain is built from TRBV2 and TRBJ1-6; 7 bases fit TRBD1. Germline lookup yields CDR1 SNHLY and CDR2 FYNNEI. The CDR3 is 14 residues long. V lost 6 bases and J lost 5; bases outside the gene matches: 4. CDR3 sequence: CASRSGGNNSPLHF. CDR3 DNA: TGTGCCAGCAGGTCAGGGGGAAATAATTCACCCCTCCACTTT.

This clone occurred a few times. The chain is built from TRBV5-1 and TRBJ2-7, with TRBD2 matching 13 bases. The junction had 4 bases not matched to a gene; V was cut back by 5 bases and J by 2 bases. The CDR3 consists of 15 residues. The germline V gene has CDR1 SGHRS and CDR2 YFSETQ. CDR3 in amino acids: CASRGGTSGTYEQYF. As DNA, the CDR3 is TGCGCCAGCAGAGGAGGGACTAGCGGGACCTACGAGCAGTACTTC.

The V and J genes are TRBV5-1 and TRBJ2-3; 11 bases align to TRBD1. Germline lookup yields CDR1 SGHRS and CDR2 YFSETQ. The CDR3 is made up of 14 amino acids. Trimming took 3 bases from V and 4 from J; bases not matched to a gene: 1. The CDR3 coding sequence is TGCGCCAGCAGCTCGGGACAGGGGGCAGATACGCAGTATTTT. Encoded protein: CASSSGQGADTQYF.

The J gene is TRBJ2-3, the V gene TRBV7-9; D is possibly TRBD2 (6 bases). The V end was cut by 4 bases, the J end by 4 bases, with 18 bases between. The CDR3 consists of 16 residues. The germline V gene encodes CDR1 SEHNR and CDR2 FQNEAQ (reference sequence). Here the CDR3 reads CASSSRIGSIADTQYF. In DNA form, the CDR3 reads TGTGCCAGCAGCTCCAGAATCGGGAGTATCGCAGATACGCAGTATTTT.

In this sample, this clone turned up a few times. This chain joins TRBV4-1 and TRBJ2-1; 8 bases are shared with TRBD2. The junction had 0 bases not matched to a gene; V was cut back by 0 bases and J by 8 bases. Germline assignment: CDR1 MGHRA and CDR2 YSYEKL. The CDR3 extends over 13 amino acids. This CDR3 is CASSQETSDEQFF. Written as DNA, the CDR3 is TGCGCCAGCAGCCAAGAGACTAGCGATGAGCAGTTCTTC.

The gene calls are TRBV6-1 and TRBJ1-5; 9 positions match TRBD1. J gave up 3 bases and V 8 bases, and 5 bases lay outside the gene matches. The length of the CDR3 is 14 residues. The germline V gene encodes CDR1 MNHNS and CDR2 SASEGT. The CDR3 reads CASVGTGPNQPQHF. The DNA for the CDR3 is TGTGCCAGCGTCGGGACAGGGCCCAATCAGCCCCAGCATTTT.

The chain carries TRBV28 and TRBJ1-1, with 8 bases matching TRBD1. The CDR3 is made up of 14 amino acids. V lost 6 bases to trimming and J lost 5 bases; unmatched junction nucleotides: 8. The germline gives CDR1 MDHEN, CDR2 SYDVKM. The CDR3 protein is CASSPQGARTEAFF. CDR3 in DNA: TGTGCCAGCAGCCCGCAGGGGGCTCGGACTGAAGCTTTCTTT.

The J gene is TRBJ2-1, the V gene TRBV27, with 14 bases lining up with TRBD2. J gave up 8 bases and V 5 bases, and 8 bases lay outside the gene matches. Germline V lookup: CDR1 MNHEY, CDR2 SMNVEV (reference sequence). There are 16 residues in the CDR3. The DNA for the CDR3 is TGTGCCAGCAGTAGAACCGGGACTAGCGGGAGCTATGAGCAGTTCTTC. Its protein product is CASSRTGTSGSYEQFF.

This chain uses TRBV9 with TRBJ2-7, with TRBD1 identical over 7 bases. V shed 0 bases and J 4 bases; nucleotides not matched to a gene: 4. Germline CDR1 is SGDLS and CDR2 is YYNGEE. The CDR3 is 14 amino acids. The CDR3 loop is CASSVVAQGYEQYF. The DNA for the CDR3 is TGTGCCAGCAGCGTAGTGGCACAGGGGTACGAGCAGTACTTC.

The genes are TRBV9 and TRBJ2-1; D gene ambiguous. Germline CDR1 and CDR2: SGDLS and YYNGEE. The CDR3 totals 15 residues. The V end lost 0 bases, the J end lost 6 bases, and 13 bases lay between the germline ends. The CDR3 DNA is TGTGCCAGCAGCGTAGTGGCAGGCCCTCTCAATGAGCAGTTCTTC. As protein: CASSVVAGPLNEQFF.

The CDR3 spells CASSQGTGPYGYTF. The CDR3 DNA follows: TGTGCCAGCAGCCAGGGGACAGGGCCCTATGGCTACACCTTC. The V call is TRBV14, the J call TRBJ1-2; 9 bases are shared with TRBD1. The trim removed 3 bases at V and 4 bases at J, leaving 3 bases unmatched. Germline CDR1 is SGHDN and CDR2 is FVKESK. The CDR3 has 14 amino acids.

The chain uses TRBV10-3 and TRBJ2-5; TRBD2 might be the D (6 bases). The CDR3 has 13 residues. V lost 8 bases and J 5 bases, leaving 15 bases between the germline ends. Germline V gene sequence: CDR1 ENHRY, CDR2 SYGVKD. The CDR3 reads CAIGAGGVETQYF. The CDR3 nucleotides read TGTGCCATCGGAGCGGGCGGGGTGGAGACCCAGTACTTC.